This T cell receptor beta chain was recorded in a study of blood T cell repertoires in COVID-19. Membership in each cohort depended on participant-reported clinical history. The recovered donors of Cohort 3 showed two negative PCRs, clearance, or symptom resolution. The assay was immunoSEQ multiplex PCR, and TCRdb's table has in-frame clones only and misses some. The sample has 350,000 to 400,000 clones, 70% to 90% seen once. Germline lookup yields CDR1 SGHKS and CDR2 YYEKEE (reference sequence). V lost 3 bases and J 4 bases, leaving 10 bases between the germline ends. The length of the CDR3 is 14 residues.

Source material: PBMCs or T cells enriched from blood (not recorded which). This chain joins TRBV5-5 and TRBJ1-4; D gene unclear. This receptor was taken from a woman under 30 who had recovered from COVID-19. CDR3 bases: TGTGCCAGCAGCTCCCGGGATTTTAATGAAAAACTGTTTTTT. Protein sequence: CASSSRDFNEKLFF.